This record covers a single TCR beta chain. This clone showed up just a few times. It lacks a known antigen. No base quality information exists; no much larger clone differs at one position. The data originate from a study of blood T cell repertoires in COVID-19 (dated by TCRdb to about 2020). Broadly, across the study: The collaborator samples originated in the United States, Italy and Spain and spanned the acute and convalescent phases of COVID-19. The material from the prospective study consisted of cDNA or gDNA derived from T cells, B-cell-depleted T cells, or PBMCs. Deeply sampled blood TCRbeta repertoires from subjects exposed to, actively infected with, or recovered from COVID-19 were included in the dataset. The repertoires were released in a freely available public database intended as a resource for research on the immune response to SARS-CoV-2. The samples were drawn from the first 160 participants of the ongoing ImmuneRACE study and from under 1,500 subjects provided by 6 global collaborators. Nearly every sample came with metadata listing a de-identified subject ID, COVID-19 status, age in years and sex. Where available, HLA class I and class II types were obtained from metadata supplied by the sample provider rather than from assay-based typing.

V is pared back by 7 bases and J by 0 bases, with 13 bases lying between the germline termini. The CDR3 runs 14 amino acids, cysteine and phenylalanine included. The CDR3 DNA has 42 bases and is translated from base 1. Reading the germline V gene (reference sequence) gives CDR1 LNHDA and CDR2 SQIVND. Study-wide findings and limitations: How much clinical and demographic metadata was included differed by source and by participant, and the metadata was provided uncurated.

One collaborating source in Seattle enrolled patients during active infection and followed them longitudinally through the course of disease. Collaborating institutions collected whole blood in K2EDTA tubes following their own protocols. Collaborator samples were shipped for TCRbeta analysis as frozen whole blood, isolated PBMCs, or DNA extracted from either sample type. TCRbeta CDR3 regions were amplified from genomic DNA using the immunoSEQ Assay, a bias-controlled multiplex PCR. The paper's data handling went like this. Nucleated cell counts per sample were estimated from amplification of reference gene primers within the assay. To quantify the absolute abundance of each unique TCRbeta CDR3 rearrangement, sequence reads were collapsed and filtered. For each sample, productive Simpson clonality was calculated as the square root of Simpson's diversity index across productive rearrangements. TCRdb took over this immuneACCESS table, retaining in-frame rearrangements with V and J assigned. Such tables are incomplete; in checked studies, under half of the missing clones stem from an unresolved V gene, and the remainder is unexplained. V and J calls and clone size are given by that table; D and trimming were obtained from the DNA. Present in this sample are roughly 290,000 clones, roughly 84% of which were seen just once. In total, the top ten clones hold 0.87% of the sample.

What was sequenced was peripheral blood. The sequence came from a human donor with COVID-19, enrolled during active disease. The donor label of this sample is uncertain. The chain is assembled from TRBV19 and TRBJ2-7; the D gene is possibly TRBD2, with 6 bases matching. The encoded CDR3 is CASKYRRDSYEQYF. The sequence in DNA is TGTGCCAGTAAGTATAGGAGGGACTCCTACGAGCAGTACTTC.